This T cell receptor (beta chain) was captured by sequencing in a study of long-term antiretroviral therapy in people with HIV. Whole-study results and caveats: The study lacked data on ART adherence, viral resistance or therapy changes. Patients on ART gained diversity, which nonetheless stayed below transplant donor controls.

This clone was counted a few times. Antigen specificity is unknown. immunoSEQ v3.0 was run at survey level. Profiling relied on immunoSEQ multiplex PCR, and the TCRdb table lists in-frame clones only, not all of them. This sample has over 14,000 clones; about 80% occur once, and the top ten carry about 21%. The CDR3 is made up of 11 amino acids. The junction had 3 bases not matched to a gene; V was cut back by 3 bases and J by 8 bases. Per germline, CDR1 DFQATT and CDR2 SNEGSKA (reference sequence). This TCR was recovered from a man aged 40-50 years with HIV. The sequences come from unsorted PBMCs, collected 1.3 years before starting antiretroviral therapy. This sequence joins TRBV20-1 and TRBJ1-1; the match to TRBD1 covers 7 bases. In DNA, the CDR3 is TGCAGTGCTAGGATGGACAGGGAAGCTTTCTTT. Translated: CSARMDREAFF.